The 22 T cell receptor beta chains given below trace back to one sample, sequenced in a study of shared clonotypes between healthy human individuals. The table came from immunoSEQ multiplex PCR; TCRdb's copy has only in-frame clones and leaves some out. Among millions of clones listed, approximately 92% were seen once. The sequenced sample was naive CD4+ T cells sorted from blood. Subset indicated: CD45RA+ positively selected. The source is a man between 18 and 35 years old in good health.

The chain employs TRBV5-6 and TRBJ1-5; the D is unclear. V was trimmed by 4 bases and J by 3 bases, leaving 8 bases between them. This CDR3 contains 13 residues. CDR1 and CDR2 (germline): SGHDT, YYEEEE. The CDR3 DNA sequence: TGTGCCAGCAGCCAGGCCCTCAATCAGCCCCAGCATTTT. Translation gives CASSQALNQPQHF.

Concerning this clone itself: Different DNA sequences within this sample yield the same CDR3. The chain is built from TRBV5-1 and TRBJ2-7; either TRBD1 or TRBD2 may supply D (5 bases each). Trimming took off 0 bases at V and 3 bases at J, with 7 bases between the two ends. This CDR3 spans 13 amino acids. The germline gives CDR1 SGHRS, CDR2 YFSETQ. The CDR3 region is CASSLARGYEQYF. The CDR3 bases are TGCGCCAGCAGCTTGGCGAGGGGCTACGAGCAGTACTTC.

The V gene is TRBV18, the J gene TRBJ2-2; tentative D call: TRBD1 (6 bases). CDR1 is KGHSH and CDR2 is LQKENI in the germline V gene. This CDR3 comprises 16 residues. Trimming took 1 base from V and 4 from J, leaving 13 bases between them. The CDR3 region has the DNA TGTGCCAGCTCACCACGGGCAGGGGATGCCACCGGGGAGCTGTTTTTT. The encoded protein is CASSPRAGDATGELFF.

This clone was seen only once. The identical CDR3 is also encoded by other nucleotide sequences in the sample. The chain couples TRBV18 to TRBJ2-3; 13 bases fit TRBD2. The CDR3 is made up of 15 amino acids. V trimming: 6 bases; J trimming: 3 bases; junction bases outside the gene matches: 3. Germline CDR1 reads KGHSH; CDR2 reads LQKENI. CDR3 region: CASSPGLAGTDTQYF. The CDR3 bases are TGTGCCAGCTCGCCGGGACTAGCGGGAACAGATACGCAGTATTTT. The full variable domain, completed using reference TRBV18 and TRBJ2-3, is NAGVMQNPRHLVRRRGQEARLRCSPMKGHSHVYWYRQLPEEGLKFMVYLQKENIIDESGMPKERFSAEFPKEGPSILRIQQVVRGDSAAYFCASSPGLAGTDTQYFGPGTRLTVL.

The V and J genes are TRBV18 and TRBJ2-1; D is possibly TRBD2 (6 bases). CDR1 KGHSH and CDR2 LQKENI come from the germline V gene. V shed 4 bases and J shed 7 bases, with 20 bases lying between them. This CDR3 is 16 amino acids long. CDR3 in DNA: TGTGCCAGCTCACTCTATCACCCGGGAGTGTCAAATGAGCAGTTCTTC. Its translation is CASSLYHPGVSNEQFF.

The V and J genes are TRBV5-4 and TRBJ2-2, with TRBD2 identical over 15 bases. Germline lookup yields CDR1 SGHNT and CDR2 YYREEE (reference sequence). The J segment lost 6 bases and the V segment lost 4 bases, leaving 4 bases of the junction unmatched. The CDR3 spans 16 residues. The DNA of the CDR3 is TGTGCCAGCAGCGCCGGACTAGCGGGAGGGGCCGGGGAGCTGTTTTTT. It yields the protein CASSAGLAGGAGELFF. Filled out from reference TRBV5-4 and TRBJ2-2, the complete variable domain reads ETGVTQSPTHLIKTRGQQVTLRCSSQSGHNTVSWYQQALGQGPQFIFQYYREEENGRGNFPPRFSGLQFPNYSSELNVNALELDDSALYLCASSAGLAGGAGELFFGEGSRLTVL.

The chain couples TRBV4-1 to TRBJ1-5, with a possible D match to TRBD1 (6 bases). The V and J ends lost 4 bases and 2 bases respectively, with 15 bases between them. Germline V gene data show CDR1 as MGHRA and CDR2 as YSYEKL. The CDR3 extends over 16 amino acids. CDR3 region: CASSRARDNGNQPQHF. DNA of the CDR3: TGCGCCAGCAGCCGCGCCCGGGACAACGGCAATCAGCCCCAGCATTTT.

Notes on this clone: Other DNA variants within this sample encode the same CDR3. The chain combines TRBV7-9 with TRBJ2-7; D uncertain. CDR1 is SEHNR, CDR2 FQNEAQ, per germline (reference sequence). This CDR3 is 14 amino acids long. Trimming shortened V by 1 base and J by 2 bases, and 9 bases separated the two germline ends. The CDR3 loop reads CASSLGPATYEQYF. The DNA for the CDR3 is TGTGCCAGCAGCTTAGGCCCAGCCACCTACGAGCAGTACTTC. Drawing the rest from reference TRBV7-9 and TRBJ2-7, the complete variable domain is DTGVSQNPRHKITKRGQNVTFRCDPISEHNRLYWYRQTLGQGPEFLTYFQNEAQLEKSRLLSDRFSAERPKGSFSTLEIQRTEQGDSAMYLCASSLGPATYEQYFGPGTRLTVT.

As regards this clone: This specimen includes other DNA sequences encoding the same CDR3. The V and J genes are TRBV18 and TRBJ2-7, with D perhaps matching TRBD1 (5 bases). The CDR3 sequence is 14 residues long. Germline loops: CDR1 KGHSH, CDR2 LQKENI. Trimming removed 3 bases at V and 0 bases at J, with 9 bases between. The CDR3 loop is CASSPDRVSYEQYF. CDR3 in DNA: TGTGCCAGCTCACCCGACAGAGTCTCCTACGAGCAGTACTTC. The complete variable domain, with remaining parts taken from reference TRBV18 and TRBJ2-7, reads NAGVMQNPRHLVRRRGQEARLRCSPMKGHSHVYWYRQLPEEGLKFMVYLQKENIIDESGMPKERFSAEFPKEGPSILRIQQVVRGDSAAYFCASSPDRVSYEQYFGPGTRLTVT.

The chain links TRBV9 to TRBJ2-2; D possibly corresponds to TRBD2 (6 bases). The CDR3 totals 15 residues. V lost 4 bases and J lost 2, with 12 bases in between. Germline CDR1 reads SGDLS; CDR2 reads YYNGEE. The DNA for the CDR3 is TGTGCCAGCAGCTACCGGGACTCCAACACCGGGGAGCTGTTTTTT. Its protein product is CASSYRDSNTGELFF.

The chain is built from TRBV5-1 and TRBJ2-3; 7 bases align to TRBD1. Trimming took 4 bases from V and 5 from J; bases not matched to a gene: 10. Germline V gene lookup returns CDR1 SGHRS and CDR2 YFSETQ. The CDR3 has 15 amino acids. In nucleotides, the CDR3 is TGCGCCAGCAGCCAGAGTACAGGGGCGGAAGATACGCAGTATTTT. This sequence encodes CASSQSTGAEDTQYF. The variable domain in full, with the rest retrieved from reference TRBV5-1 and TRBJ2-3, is KAGVTQTPRYLIKTRGQQVTLSCSPISGHRSVSWYQQTPGQGLQFLFEYFSETQRNKGNFPGRFSGRQFSNSRSEMNVSTLELGDSALYLCASSQSTGAEDTQYFGPGTRLTVL.

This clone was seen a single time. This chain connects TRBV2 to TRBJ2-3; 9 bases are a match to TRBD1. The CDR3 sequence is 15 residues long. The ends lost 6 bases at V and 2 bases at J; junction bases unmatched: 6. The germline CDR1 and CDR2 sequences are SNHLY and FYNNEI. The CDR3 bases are TGTGCCAGCAGACTCGACAGGGGGGCCACAGATACGCAGTATTTT. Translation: CASRLDRGATDTQYF.

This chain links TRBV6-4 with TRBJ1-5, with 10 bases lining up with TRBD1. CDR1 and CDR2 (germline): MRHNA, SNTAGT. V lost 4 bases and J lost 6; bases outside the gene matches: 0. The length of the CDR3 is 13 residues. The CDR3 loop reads CASSGDRGQPQHF. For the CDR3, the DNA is TGTGCCAGCAGTGGGGACAGGGGTCAGCCCCAGCATTTT.

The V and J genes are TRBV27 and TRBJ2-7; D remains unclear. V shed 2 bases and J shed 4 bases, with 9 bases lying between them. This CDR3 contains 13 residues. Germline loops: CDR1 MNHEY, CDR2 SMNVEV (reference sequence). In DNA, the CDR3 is TGTGCCAGCAGTTTAAACGGTCGGTACGAGCAGTACTTC. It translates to CASSLNGRYEQYF.

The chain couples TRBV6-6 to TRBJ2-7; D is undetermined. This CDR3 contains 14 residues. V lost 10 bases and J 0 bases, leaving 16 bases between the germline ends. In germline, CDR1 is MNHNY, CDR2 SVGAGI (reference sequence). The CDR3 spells CATRGPGVSYEQYF. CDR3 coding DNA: TGTGCCACCCGTGGACCTGGGGTCTCCTACGAGCAGTACTTC.

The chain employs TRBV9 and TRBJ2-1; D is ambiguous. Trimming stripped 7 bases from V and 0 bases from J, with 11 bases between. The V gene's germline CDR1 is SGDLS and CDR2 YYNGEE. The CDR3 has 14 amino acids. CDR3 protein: CASASQSSYNEQFF. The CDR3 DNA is TGTGCCAGCGCTAGTCAGAGCTCCTACAATGAGCAGTTCTTC.

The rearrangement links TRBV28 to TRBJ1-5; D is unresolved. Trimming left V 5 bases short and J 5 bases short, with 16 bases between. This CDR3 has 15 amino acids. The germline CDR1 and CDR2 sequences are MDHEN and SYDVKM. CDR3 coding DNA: TGTGCCAGCAGTCCTCCGGACCTTCGGGATCAGCCCCAGCATTTT. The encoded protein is CASSPPDLRDQPQHF.

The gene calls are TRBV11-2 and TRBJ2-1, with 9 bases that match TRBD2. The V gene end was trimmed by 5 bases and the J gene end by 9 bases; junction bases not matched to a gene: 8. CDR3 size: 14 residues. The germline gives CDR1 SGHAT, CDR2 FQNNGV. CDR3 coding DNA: TGTGCCAGCAGCCCGACAGCGGGGGGACGTGAGCAGTTCTTC. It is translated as CASSPTAGGREQFF.

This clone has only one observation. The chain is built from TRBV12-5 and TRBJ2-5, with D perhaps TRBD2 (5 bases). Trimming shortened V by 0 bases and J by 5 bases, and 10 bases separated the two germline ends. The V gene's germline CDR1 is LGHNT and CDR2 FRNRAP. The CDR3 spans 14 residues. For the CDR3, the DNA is TGTGCTAGTGGTTTGGTAGGGAGATCGGAGACCCAGTACTTC. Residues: CASGLVGRSETQYF.

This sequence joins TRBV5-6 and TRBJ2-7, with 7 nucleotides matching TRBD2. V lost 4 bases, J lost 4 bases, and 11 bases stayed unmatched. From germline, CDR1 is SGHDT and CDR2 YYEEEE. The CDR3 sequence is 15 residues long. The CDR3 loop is CASSRPGGNRYEQYF. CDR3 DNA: TGTGCCAGCAGCCGCCCCGGGGGGAACCGATACGAGCAGTACTTC.

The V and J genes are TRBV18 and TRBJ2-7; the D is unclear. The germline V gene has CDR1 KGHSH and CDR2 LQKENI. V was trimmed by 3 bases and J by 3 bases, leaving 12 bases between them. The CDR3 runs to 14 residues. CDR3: CASSPSTANYEQYF. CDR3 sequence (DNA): TGTGCCAGCTCACCCAGCACAGCGAACTACGAGCAGTACTTC.

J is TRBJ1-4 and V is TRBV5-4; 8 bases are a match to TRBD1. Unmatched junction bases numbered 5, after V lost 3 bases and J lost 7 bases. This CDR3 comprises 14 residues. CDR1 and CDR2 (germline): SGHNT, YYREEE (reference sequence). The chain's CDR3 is CASSWDRKSEKLFF. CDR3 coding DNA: TGTGCCAGCAGCTGGGACAGGAAAAGTGAAAAACTGTTTTTT.